This T cell receptor (beta chain) was profiled in a study of blood T cell repertoires in COVID-19. At the level of the study: PBMCs, B-cell-depleted T cells, or T cells were the source of the cDNA or gDNA that made up the material.

This study enrolled people aged 18 to 89 from roughly 24 US geographic areas. Assignments of participants to cohorts depended upon their own reported clinical history. Authors' analysis steps: Reference gene primer amplification gave estimated nucleated cell counts. Here immunoSEQ multiplex PCR was the method, and the copy in TCRdb shows in-frame clones only, minus some. D and trimming come from the DNA, and the V and J calls and clone size come from that table. The table lists more than 150,000 clones, 84% of them singletons, with 8% in the top ten. CDR1 and CDR2 from the germline V gene are MNHEY and SVGEGT. This CDR3 is 14 amino acids long. V was clipped by 2 bases and J by 7 bases, with 14 bases between them.

V gene TRBV6-2 or TRBV6-3 combines with J gene TRBJ1-1; the D gene is possibly TRBD1 (5 bases). The sequenced sample consisted of PBMCs or T cells enriched from blood (not recorded which). The sequence was obtained from a woman in her forties or fifties who had recovered from COVID-19. The CDR3 DNA follows: TGTGCCAGCAGTTACGCAGGGTCGGTGATTGAAGCTTTCTTT. Translation gives CASSYAGSVIEAFF.